This is a list of T cell receptor beta chains from one sample in a study of T-cell reconstitution after alpha-beta-depleted transplantation in children. In TCRdb, the PCR reads were re-called with MiXCR into one record per CDR3 protein. Found here are about 610,000 distinct CDR3 sequences, roughly 27% of them singletons; the top ten hold just over 35%. The material was PBMCs, obtained before TCRalphabeta/CD19-depleted stem cell transplant. The origin of the receptors is a boy under three years old with Wiskott-Aldrich syndrome, due to receive a stem cell transplant. Both conserved end residues are part of each CDR3. The D gene is left open where the match is weak. A row's size may be missing; if present it is once, few, many or a size class.

D gene,clone size,V gene,J gene,CDR3 protein,CDR3 DNA
TRBD2,-,TRBV19,TRBJ2-1,CASSLLGTSGYNEQFF,TGTGCCAGTAGCCTACTCGGGACTAGCGGATACAATGAGCAGTTCTTC
-,many,TRBV5-1,TRBJ2-5,CASSLAKETQYF,TGTGCCAGCAGCTTAGCAAAAGAGACCCAGTACTTC
-,-,TRBV5-5,TRBJ2-3,CASSLVGAPENTQYF,TGTGCCAGCAGCTTGGTCGGAGCCCCTGAGAATACGCAGTATTTT
TRBD1,few,TRBV12-3/TRBV12-4,TRBJ2-7,CASSPDRDLSYEQYF,TGTGCCAGCAGTCCGGACAGGGATTTGTCCTACGAGCAGTACTTC
-,-,TRBV10-3,TRBJ2-1,CAISADSRQSYNEQFF,TGTGCCATCAGTGCTGATAGCAGACAATCCTACAATGAGCAGTTCTTC
TRBD1,few,TRBV20-1,TRBJ1-5,CSASPGQGYSNQPQHF,TGCAGTGCTAGCCCGGGACAGGGCTATAGCAATCAGCCCCAGCATTTT
-,-,TRBV5-1,TRBJ2-3,CASSLGGGSFGDTQYF,TGCGCCAGCAGCTTGGGGGGGGGCTCATTCGGAGATACGCAGTATTTT
TRBD1,once,TRBV20-1,TRBJ1-1,CSARGGQGSDTEAFF,TGCAGTGCTAGAGGCGGACAGGGTTCGGACACTGAAGCTTTCTTT
-,-,TRBV5-1,TRBJ1-3,CASSRPGKDAAGNTIYF,TGCGCCAGCAGCCGGCCCGGTAAGGACGCCGCTGGAAACACCATATATTTT
-,-,TRBV5-1,TRBJ2-3,CASTGTGYSTDTQYF,TGCGCCAGCACCGGGACGGGATATAGCACAGATACGCAGTATTTT
-,-,TRBV29-1,TRBJ2-5,CSGLWTQYF,TGCAGCGGCCTGTGGACCCAGTACTTC
TRBD2,-,TRBV12-3/TRBV12-4,TRBJ2-1,CASSQLAGASNEQFF,TGTGCCAGCAGTCAACTAGCGGGAGCAAGCAATGAGCAGTTCTTC
-,few,TRBV5-1,TRBJ1-1,CASSLVGAENTEAFF,TGCGCCAGCAGCTTGGTGGGGGCTGAGAACACTGAAGCTTTCTTT
-,-,TRBV3-1,TRBJ2-5,CTSSFRVGAGRYQETQYF,TGTACCAGCAGTTTCCGGGTCGGGGCGGGACGGTACCAAGAGACCCAGTACTTC
TRBD1,-,TRBV28,TRBJ1-3,CATQTGHSGNTIYF,TGTGCCACTCAGACAGGGCACTCTGGAAACACCATATATTTT
-,few,TRBV12-5,TRBJ2-5,CASGLVPDSFSTQYF,TGTGCTAGTGGTTTGGTACCGGATTCCTTCTCGACCCAGTACTTC
-,once,TRBV20-1,TRBJ2-3,CSARAASRSTDTQYF,TGCAGTGCTAGAGCGGCTAGCCGTTCCACAGATACGCAGTATTTT
-,few,TRBV10-3,TRBJ2-5,CATLDGFQETQYF,TGTGCCACACTGGACGGCTTTCAAGAGACCCAGTACTTC
-,-,TRBV2,TRBJ2-7,CASGVYEQYF,TGTGCCTCAGGGGTCTACGAGCAGTACTTC
TRBD2,-,TRBV2,TRBJ2-5,CASSELLAGETQYF,TGTGCCAGCAGTGAACTTCTAGCGGGAGAGACCCAGTACTTC
TRBD2,-,TRBV20-1,TRBJ2-2,CSARLRGLYPGELFF,TGCAGTGCTAGACTGCGGGGGTTGTATCCCGGGGAGCTGTTTTTT
-,few,TRBV15,TRBJ2-2,CATSRDRGTQNTGELFF,TGTGCCACCAGCAGAGATCGGGGGACACAGAACACCGGGGAGCTGTTTTTT
TRBD2,few,TRBV12-3/TRBV12-4,TRBJ2-5,CASGSGRWETQYF,TGTGCCAGTGGTAGCGGGAGATGGGAGACCCAGTACTTC
-,few,TRBV5-1,TRBJ2-1,CASSLEFSLIPYNEQFF,TGCGCCAGCAGCTTGGAGTTTAGTTTGATCCCCTACAATGAGCAGTTCTTC
TRBD1,-,TRBV5-1,TRBJ2-3,CASSVFPGTGTDTQYF,TGCGCCAGCAGCGTATTCCCCGGGACAGGCACAGATACGCAGTATTTT
-,-,TRBV5-1,TRBJ1-1,CASSLLTGRAEAFF,TGCGCCAGCAGCCTCCTGACAGGACGGGCTGAAGCTTTCTTT
-,-,TRBV7-2,TRBJ2-2,CASSLLRENTGELFF,TGTGCCAGCAGCTTATTGCGGGAGAACACCGGGGAGCTGTTTTTT
TRBD1,-,TRBV6-2/TRBV6-3,TRBJ2-3,CASSYSDRGTDTQYF,TGTGCCAGCAGTTACTCGGACAGGGGAACAGATACGCAGTATTTT
-,few,TRBV5-1,TRBJ1-2,CASRGETLYGYTF,TGCGCCAGCAGAGGGGAGACGCTCTATGGCTACACCTTC
-,few,TRBV21-1,TRBJ2-3,CAKATCRAITDTQYF,TGTGCTAAAGCAACGTGTAGGGCTATCACAGATACGCAGTATTTT
TRBD2,-,TRBV29-1,TRBJ2-1,CSVAGLAIHEQFF,TGCAGCGTTGCGGGACTAGCGATCCATGAGCAGTTCTTC
-,few,TRBV12-3/TRBV12-4,TRBJ2-1,CASILLGDINEQFF,TGTGCCAGCATCCTGTTGGGTGATATCAATGAGCAGTTCTTC
TRBD2,few,TRBV5-1,TRBJ2-1,CASSFGLAAINEQFF,TGCGCCAGCAGCTTCGGACTAGCGGCAATCAATGAGCAGTTCTTC
-,few,TRBV5-1,TRBJ2-5,CASSWGTPGYETQYF,TGCGCCAGCAGCTGGGGGACCCCTGGCTATGAGACCCAGTACTTC
-,few,TRBV10-3,TRBJ1-6,CAIRGGDQNPLHF,TGTGCCATCAGGGGGGGGGATCAAAACCCCCTCCACTTT
-,-,TRBV10-3,TRBJ2-1,CAIRRENPSGDEQFF,TGTGCCATCCGACGGGAGAACCCCTCAGGAGATGAGCAGTTCTTC
-,-,TRBV5-1,TRBJ2-1,CASSHSARNEQFF,TGCGCCAGCAGTCACTCAGCTCGCAATGAGCAGTTCTTC
-,few,TRBV27,TRBJ2-2,CASSVHRPDTGELFF,TGTGCCAGCAGTGTACACCGTCCAGACACCGGGGAGCTGTTTTTT
TRBD2,-,TRBV29-1,TRBJ2-7,CSVLSGSWEQYF,TGCAGCGTTCTTAGCGGGAGTTGGGAGCAGTACTTC
TRBD1,-,TRBV20-1,TRBJ1-4,CSADGDRALFF,TGCAGTGCTGACGGGGACAGGGCACTGTTTTTT
-,-,TRBV10-3,TRBJ1-3,CAISESEPNTIYF,TGTGCCATCAGTGAGTCAGAACCGAACACCATATATTTT
-,few,TRBV29-1,TRBJ2-2,CSVTLGVDTGELFF,TGCAGCGTTACTCTTGGGGTGGACACCGGGGAGCTGTTTTTT
TRBD2,-,TRBV24-1,TRBJ2-7,CATSVSGRFEQYF,TGTGCCACCAGTGTTAGCGGGAGGTTCGAGCAGTACTTC
-,-,TRBV6-2/TRBV6-3,TRBJ1-5,CASSRDWGQPQHF,TGTGCCAGCAGCCGGGATTGGGGTCAGCCCCAGCATTTT
TRBD1,-,TRBV20-1,TRBJ1-6,CSALGQGVNSPLHF,TGCAGTGCCCTAGGACAGGGGGTCAATTCACCCCTCCACTTT
-,few,TRBV29-1,TRBJ2-7,CSVETGTYEQYF,TGCAGCGTGGAGACAGGCACCTACGAGCAGTACTTC
TRBD2,-,TRBV9,TRBJ2-1,CASSPREHEQFF,TGTGCCAGCAGCCCGCGGGAGCATGAGCAGTTCTTC
TRBD1,-,TRBV7-8,TRBJ2-4,CASSRGDRADGKNIQYF,TGTGCCAGCAGCAGAGGGGACAGGGCCGATGGCAAAAACATTCAGTACTTC
TRBD2,-,TRBV7-6,TRBJ2-1,CASSRGLAGGDNEQFF,TGTGCCAGCAGCCGCGGCCTAGCGGGAGGGGACAATGAGCAGTTCTTC
TRBD2,-,TRBV18,TRBJ2-1,CASSQDGLADNEQFF,TGTGCCAGCTCACAGGATGGACTAGCGGACAATGAGCAGTTCTTC
-,-,TRBV25-1,TRBJ2-2,CASSVGWDTGELFF,TGTGCCAGCAGTGTCGGGTGGGACACCGGGGAGCTGTTTTTT
TRBD2,few,TRBV28,TRBJ2-1,CASSRLAANENEQFF,TGTGCCAGCAGTCGACTAGCGGCTAATGAAAATGAGCAGTTCTTC
-,few,TRBV11-1,TRBJ2-4,CASSFAPMKNIQYF,TGTGCCAGCAGCTTTGCACCGATGAAAAACATTCAGTACTTC
TRBD2,-,TRBV5-1,TRBJ2-2,CASSGRTSGRAGELFF,TGCGCCAGCAGCGGACGGACTAGCGGGAGGGCGGGGGAGCTGTTTTTT
-,-,TRBV7-9,TRBJ2-7,CASSFDPHSYEQYF,TGTGCCAGCAGCTTTGACCCCCACTCCTACGAGCAGTACTTC
-,-,TRBV10-3,TRBJ2-1,CAISELSPIGNEQFF,TGTGCCATCAGTGAGCTTTCGCCAATTGGCAATGAGCAGTTCTTC
TRBD2,-,TRBV5-1,TRBJ2-1,CASRAGVPFNEQFF,TGCGCCAGCAGAGCGGGGGTACCATTCAATGAGCAGTTCTTC
-,-,TRBV24-1,TRBJ2-3,CATSGSLHSTQYF,TGTGCCACCAGTGGTAGCCTCCATTCTACGCAGTATTTT